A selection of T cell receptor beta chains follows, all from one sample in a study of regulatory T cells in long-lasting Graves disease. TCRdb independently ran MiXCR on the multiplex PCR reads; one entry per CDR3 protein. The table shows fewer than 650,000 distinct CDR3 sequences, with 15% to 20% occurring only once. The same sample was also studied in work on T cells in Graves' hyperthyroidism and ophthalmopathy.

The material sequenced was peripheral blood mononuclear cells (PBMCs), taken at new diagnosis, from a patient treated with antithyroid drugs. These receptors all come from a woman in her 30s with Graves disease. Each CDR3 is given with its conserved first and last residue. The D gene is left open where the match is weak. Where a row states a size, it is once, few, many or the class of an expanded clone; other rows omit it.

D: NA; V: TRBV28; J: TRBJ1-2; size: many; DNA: TGTGCCAGCAGTCGTAAAGCCGCGACGTGGAATTATGGCTACACCTTC; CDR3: CASSRKAATWNYGYTF
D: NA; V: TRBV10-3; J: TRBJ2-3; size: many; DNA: TGTGCCATCAGCGAGAGAACAGATACGCAGTATTTT; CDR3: CAISERTDTQYF
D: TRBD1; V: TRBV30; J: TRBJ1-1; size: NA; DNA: TGTGCCTGGACCAGGACAGGGAACACTGAAGCTTTCTTT; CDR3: CAWTRTGNTEAFF
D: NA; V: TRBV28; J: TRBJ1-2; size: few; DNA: TGTGCCAGCAGTCCAAGAATAGGGGGATACGGCTACACCTTC; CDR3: CASSPRIGGYGYTF
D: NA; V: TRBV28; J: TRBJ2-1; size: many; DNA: TGTGCCAGCAGAGAAAGGAACAATGAGCAGTTCTTC; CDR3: CASRERNNEQFF
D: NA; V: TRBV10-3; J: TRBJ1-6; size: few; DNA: TGTGCCATCAGTGAGCCCCCGACAGACGTGGGTTCACCCCTCCACTTT; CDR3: CAISEPPTDVGSPLHF
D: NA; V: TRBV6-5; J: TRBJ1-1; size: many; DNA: TGTGCCAGCAGTTACATCGGGGCGAACACTGAAGCTTTCTTT; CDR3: CASSYIGANTEAFF
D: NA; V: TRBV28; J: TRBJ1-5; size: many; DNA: TGTGCCAGCAGTTTCCTGGGGAACAATCAGCCCCAGCATTTT; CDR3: CASSFLGNNQPQHF
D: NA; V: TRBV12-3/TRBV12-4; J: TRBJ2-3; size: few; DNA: TGTGCCAGCAGTTTACGCAGGCGAACAGATACGCAGTATTTT; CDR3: CASSLRRRTDTQYF
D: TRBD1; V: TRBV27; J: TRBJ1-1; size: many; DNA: TGTGCCAGCAGTTTAGCCAGGGGGGACACTGAAGCTTTCTTT; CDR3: CASSLARGDTEAFF
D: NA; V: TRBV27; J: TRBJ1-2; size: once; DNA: TGTGCCAGCTCACTAGACAGACAGCAGTTTCGTGTCTATGGCTACACCTTC; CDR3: CASSLDRQQFRVYGYTF
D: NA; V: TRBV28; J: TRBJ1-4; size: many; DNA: TGTGCCAGCAGTTTACCCTACGTTACGAATGAAAAACTGTTTTTT; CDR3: CASSLPYVTNEKLFF
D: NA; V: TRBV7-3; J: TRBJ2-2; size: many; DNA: TGTGCCAGCAGCTTAACCCCGGGACTTAACACCGGGGAGCTGTTTTTT; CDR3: CASSLTPGLNTGELFF
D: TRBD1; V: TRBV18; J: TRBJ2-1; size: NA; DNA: TGTGCCAGCTCGCGCCCACCGGGACAGGGGACCTACAATGAGCAGTTCTTC; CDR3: CASSRPPGQGTYNEQFF
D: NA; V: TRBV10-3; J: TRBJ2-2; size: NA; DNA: TGTGCCATCAGTACTATCGCAGGGGAGCTGTTTTTT; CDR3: CAISTIAGELFF
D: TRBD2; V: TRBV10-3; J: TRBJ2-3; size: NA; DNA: TGTGCCATCAGTCACGGACTAGCGGACACAGATACGCAGTATTTT; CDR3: CAISHGLADTDTQYF
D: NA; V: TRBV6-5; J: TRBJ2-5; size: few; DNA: TGTGCCAGCAGTTACGGGACGGCCTCCGAGACCCAGTACTTC; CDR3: CASSYGTASETQYF
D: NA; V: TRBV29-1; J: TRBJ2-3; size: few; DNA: TGCAGCGTTGTTGGTGGGCCTAGCACAGATACGCAGTATTTT; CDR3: CSVVGGPSTDTQYF
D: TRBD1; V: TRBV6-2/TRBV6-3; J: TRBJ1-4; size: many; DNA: TGTGCCAGCAGTTACCCGGGACAGGGGATCCCACTTGCAACTAATGAAAAACTGTTTTTT; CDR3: CASSYPGQGIPLATNEKLFF
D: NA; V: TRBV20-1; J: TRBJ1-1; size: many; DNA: TGCAGTGCTAGCAGGGCGACTGAAGCTTTCTTT; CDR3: CSASRATEAFF
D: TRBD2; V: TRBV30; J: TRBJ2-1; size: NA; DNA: TGTGCCTGGAGTGGGGGGGAGGGTTCTTACAATGAGCAGTTCTTC; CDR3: CAWSGGEGSYNEQFF
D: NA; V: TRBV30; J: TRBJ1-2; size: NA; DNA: TGTGCCTGGAGTATAGCGGGGAATGGCTACACCTTC; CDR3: CAWSIAGNGYTF
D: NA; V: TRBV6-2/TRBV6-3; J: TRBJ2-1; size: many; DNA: TGTGCCAGCAGGGGGCTCTCCTACAATGAGCAGTTCTTC; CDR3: CASRGLSYNEQFF
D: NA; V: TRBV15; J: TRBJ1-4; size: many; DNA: TGTGCCACCAGCAGAGTTTTGGGCAGAGATGAAAAACTGTTTTTT; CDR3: CATSRVLGRDEKLFF
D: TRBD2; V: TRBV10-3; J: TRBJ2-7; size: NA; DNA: TGTGCCATCAGTGATGCGGGCGGGAGAAGCTCCTACGAGCAGTACTTC; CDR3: CAISDAGGRSSYEQYF
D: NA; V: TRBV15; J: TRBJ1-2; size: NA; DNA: TGTGCCACCAGCAGTAGGGACAAGGGAAGTTATGGCTACACCTTC; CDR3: CATSSRDKGSYGYTF
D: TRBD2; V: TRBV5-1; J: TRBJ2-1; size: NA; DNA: TGCGCCAGCAGCTTGGTCGGTACTAGCGGGATTCGGGAGCAGTTCTTC; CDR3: CASSLVGTSGIREQFF
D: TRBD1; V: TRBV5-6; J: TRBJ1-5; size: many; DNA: TGTGCCAGCAGCCTAGGGGAGGGGGCGAATCAGCCCCAGCATTTT; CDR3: CASSLGEGANQPQHF
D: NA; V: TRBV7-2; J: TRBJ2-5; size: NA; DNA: TGTACCAGCAGCCTGGGTACAGCAAGTGAGACCCAGTACTTC; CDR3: CTSSLGTASETQYF
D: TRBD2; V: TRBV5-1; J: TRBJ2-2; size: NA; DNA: TGCGCCAGCAGACCCTCTAGCGGATACACCGGGGAGCTGTTTTTT; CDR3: CASRPSSGYTGELFF
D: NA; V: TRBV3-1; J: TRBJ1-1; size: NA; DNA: TGTGCCAGCAGCCAAGTTAACCAGGGCGCTGAAGCTTTCTTT; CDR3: CASSQVNQGAEAFF
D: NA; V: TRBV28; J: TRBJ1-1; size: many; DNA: TGTGCCAGCAGTTTGGTGCCGACTGAAGCTTTCTTT; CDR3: CASSLVPTEAFF
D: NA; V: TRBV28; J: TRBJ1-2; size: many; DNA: TGTGCCAGCAGTTGGGGCAGGATTAACTATGGCTACACCTTC; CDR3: CASSWGRINYGYTF
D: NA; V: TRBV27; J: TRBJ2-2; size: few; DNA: TGTGCCAGCAGTTTATCAATCTCCGGGGAGCTGTTTTTT; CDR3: CASSLSISGELFF
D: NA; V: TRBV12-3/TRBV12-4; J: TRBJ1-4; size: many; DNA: TGTGCCTCGGGAGGGTCCACTAATGAAAAACTGTTTTTT; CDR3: CASGGSTNEKLFF
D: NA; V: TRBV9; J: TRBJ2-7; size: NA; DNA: TGTGCCAGCAGCTCTCGGCTCAACGCCTACGAGCAGTACTTC; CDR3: CASSSRLNAYEQYF
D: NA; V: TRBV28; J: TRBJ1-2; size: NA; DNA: TGTGCCAGCAGGCCTATGGGGAGGGGAGGCTACACCTTC; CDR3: CASRPMGRGGYTF
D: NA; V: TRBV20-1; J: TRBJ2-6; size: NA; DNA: TGCAGTGCTAGAGAGATCCGGGACGGCGCTTCTGGGGCCAACGTCCTGACTTTC; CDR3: CSAREIRDGASGANVLTF
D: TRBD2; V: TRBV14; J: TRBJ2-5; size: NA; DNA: TGTGCCAGCAGCCAAGGGGACTACCGACAAGAGACCCAGTACTTC; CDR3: CASSQGDYRQETQYF
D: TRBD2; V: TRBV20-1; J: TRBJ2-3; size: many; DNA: TGCAGTGCGATTGGGGGGGACGTTAGGACAGATACGCAGTATTTT; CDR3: CSAIGGDVRTDTQYF
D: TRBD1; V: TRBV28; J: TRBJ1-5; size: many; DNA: TGTGCCAGCAGTCAGAGGGGGCTGGGCAATCAGCCCCAGCATTTT; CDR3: CASSQRGLGNQPQHF